The 14 T cell receptor beta chains below all came from one sample that was sequenced in a study of OX40 agonist ivuxolimab in advanced cancers. The repertoire was sequenced with immunoSEQ multiplex PCR; TCRdb's copy has only in-frame clones and lacks some. This sample carries about 72,000 clones, 85% to 90% of them seen once, and the ten largest clones take roughly 0.94%. Sequencing was performed on CD4+ or CD8+ T cells sorted from blood, taken in a trial of the OX40 agonist ivuxolimab. The source of these receptors is an adult with an advanced solid tumor such as melanoma, head and neck, liver or kidney cancer.

The chain recombines TRBV2 with TRBJ2-2; the D gene is possibly TRBD2 (6 bases). Germline V gives CDR1 SNHLY, CDR2 FYNNEI. V dropped 2 bases and J dropped 3 bases, with 10 bases sitting between them. This CDR3 has 15 amino acids. DNA of the CDR3: TGTGCCAGCAGTGAATCAGGGAGGTACACCGGGGAGCTGTTTTTT. Residues: CASSESGRYTGELFF. The complete variable domain, with remaining parts taken from reference TRBV2 and TRBJ2-2, reads EPEVTQTPSHQVTQMGQEVILRCVPISNHLYFYWYRQILGQKVEFLVSFYNNEISEKSEIFDDQFSVERPDGSNFTLKIRSTKLEDSAMYFCASSESGRYTGELFFGEGSRLTVL.

The gene calls are TRBV2 and TRBJ2-7; 9 nucleotides line up with TRBD2. With 4 bases clipped from V and 3 bases from J, the junction kept 4 bases outside the gene matches. The V gene's germline CDR1 is SNHLY and CDR2 FYNNEI. The CDR3 length is 14 residues. This chain's CDR3 is CASSGLADNYEQYF. CDR3 DNA: TGTGCCAGCAGTGGACTAGCGGATAACTACGAGCAGTACTTC.

DNA of the CDR3: TGTGCCAGTAAAGCGCAGGGTTTAGACACCGGGGAGCTGTTTTTT. It specifies CASKAQGLDTGELFF. The gene calls are TRBV19 and TRBJ2-2; D possibly corresponds to TRBD1 (5 bases). There are 15 residues in the CDR3. Germline loops: CDR1 LNHDA, CDR2 SQIVND (reference sequence). V was trimmed by 7 bases and J by 3 bases, leaving 15 bases between them. Full variable domain (missing parts from reference TRBV19 and TRBJ2-2): DGGITQSPKYLFRKEGQNVTLSCEQNLNHDAMYWYRQDPGQGLRLIYYSQIVNDFQKGDIAEGYSVSREKKESFPLTVTSAQKNPTAFYLCASKAQGLDTGELFFGEGSRLTVL.

The J gene is TRBJ1-5, the V gene TRBV28, with D possibly being TRBD1 (6 bases). The CDR3 is made up of 15 amino acids. Germline CDR1 MDHEN, CDR2 SYDVKM. V lost 8 bases and J 5 bases, leaving 19 bases between the germline ends. The CDR3, as DNA: TGTGCCAGCCGAACACAGGGTACCTTTGATCAGCCCCAGCATTTT. Translation: CASRTQGTFDQPQHF.

The chain couples TRBV18 to TRBJ1-2, with TRBD1 identical over 10 bases. Germline values: CDR1 KGHSH, CDR2 LQKENI. The CDR3 has 15 amino acids. V gave up 0 bases and J gave up 4 bases; unmatched junction bases: 2. This CDR3 is CASSPPGQGSYGYTF. The CDR3 bases are TGTGCCAGCTCACCACCGGGACAGGGGAGCTATGGCTACACCTTC.

The chain carries TRBV11-1 and TRBJ2-7; D ambiguous. Germline-derived CDR1 and CDR2 are SGHAT and FQDESV (reference sequence). V was cut by 1 base and J by 3 bases, with 4 bases left in between. CDR3 length equals 12 residues. Here the CDR3 reads CASSLGDYEQYF. The CDR3 nucleotides are TGTGCCAGCAGCTTAGGCGACTACGAGCAGTACTTC.

The chain links TRBV11-2 to TRBJ2-1; TRBD1 matches at 10 bases. After removal of 4 bases from V and 2 bases from J, the junction contained 2 bases not matched to a gene. CDR1 and CDR2 from the germline V gene are SGHAT and FQNNGV. This CDR3 has 15 residues. CDR3 sequence (DNA): TGTGCCAGCAGCTCGGGACAGGGGCCCTACAATGAGCAGTTCTTC. Translating gives CASSSGQGPYNEQFF.

The V call is TRBV28, the J call TRBJ2-5, with 10 bases identical to TRBD2. CDR1 is MDHEN and CDR2 is SYDVKM in the germline V gene. The CDR3 is made up of 16 amino acids. V gave up 4 bases and J gave up 4 bases; unmatched junction bases: 9. The chain's CDR3 is CASSSSGGARGETQYF. The CDR3 DNA sequence: TGTGCCAGCAGTTCTAGCGGGGGCGCAAGGGGAGAGACCCAGTACTTC. The whole variable domain, remainder taken from reference TRBV28 and TRBJ2-5, is DVKVTQSSRYLVKRTGEKVFLECVQDMDHENMFWYRQDPGLGLRLIYFSYDVKMKEKGDIPEGYSVSREKKERFSLILESASTNQTSMYLCASSSSGGARGETQYFGPGTRLLVL.

The chain couples TRBV30 to TRBJ2-5; 7 bases agree with TRBD1. The CDR3 spans 14 residues. V gave up 7 bases and J gave up 2 bases; unmatched junction bases: 10. CDR1 and CDR2 (germline): GTSNPN, SVGIG (reference sequence). CDR3 sequence reads: CAFNRDSLQETQYF. The CDR3 region has the DNA TGTGCCTTTAACCGGGACAGTCTTCAAGAGACCCAGTACTTC.

This clone was recorded only once. The chain has TRBV28 and TRBJ1-1; D unresolved. Germline loops: CDR1 MDHEN, CDR2 SYDVKM. V dropped 5 bases and J dropped 10 bases, with 14 bases sitting between them. The CDR3 is 12 amino acids. The CDR3 region has the DNA TGTGCCAGCAGTCCATCGTGGTGGGGAGCTTTCTTT. Residues: CASSPSWWGAFF.

V usage is TRBV4-2 and J usage is TRBJ1-4; 8 bases are shared with TRBD1. This CDR3 spans 16 amino acids. Germline loops: CDR1 LGHNA, CDR2 YNFKEQ. Losses at the gene ends were 4 bases for V and 7 bases for J; bases not matched to a gene: 11. The DNA for the CDR3 is TGTGCCAGCAGCCCTCAGGGGGCAGGGGAGGGTGAAAAACTGTTTTTT. It yields the protein CASSPQGAGEGEKLFF.

The V call is TRBV5-4, the J call TRBJ1-1; D unclear. This CDR3 comprises 14 residues. Germline lookup yields CDR1 SGHNT and CDR2 YYREEE (reference sequence). Trimming took 3 bases from V and 5 from J, leaving 14 bases between them. The CDR3 region is CASSYQGRRTEAFF. The CDR3 nucleotides are TGTGCCAGCAGCTATCAAGGGAGGAGAACTGAAGCTTTCTTT.

The chain is built from TRBV5-4 and TRBJ2-7; D assignment may be TRBD1 or TRBD2 (7 bases each). There are 13 residues in the CDR3. Per germline, CDR1 SGHNT and CDR2 YYREEE (reference sequence). V shed 0 bases and J shed 5 bases, with 9 bases lying between them. The CDR3 is CASSLAGGDEQYF. CDR3 DNA sequence: TGTGCCAGCAGCTTGGCAGGGGGGGACGAGCAGTACTTC.

The rearrangement joins TRBV6-1 to TRBJ1-6, with 7 bases that match TRBD1. The CDR3 runs 14 residues. Germline loops: CDR1 MNHNS, CDR2 SASEGT. The V and J ends lost 7 bases and 8 bases, in that order; junction bases with no gene match: 8. As DNA, the CDR3 is TGTGCCAGCATGCACGGGACAGATTATTCACCCCTCCACTTT. The encoded protein is CASMHGTDYSPLHF.